The clone carrying this T cell receptor beta chain was counted at least ten times. The data originate from a study of T-cell reconstitution after alpha-beta-depleted transplantation in children. Unique molecular identifiers featured in how the TCRbeta library was prepared. TCRdb ran MiXCR on the PCR reads and lists one entry per CDR3 protein. The table lists 170,000 or so distinct CDR3 sequences, roughly 6.8% of them singletons, with approximately 2.9% in the top ten. With 3 bases removed from V and 3 bases from J, the gap between germline ends came to 5 bases. The CDR3 covers 13 residues. From germline, CDR1 is KGHSH and CDR2 LQKENI.

The chain employs TRBV18 and TRBJ2-2; D call uncertain. This receptor was obtained from a human donor who donated a stem cell graft to a child with Wiskott-Aldrich syndrome. The starting material was PBMCs from the stem cell graft donor, obtained from the stem cell graft. CDR3 amino acids: CASSPADTGELFF. The CDR3 coding sequence is TGTGCCAGCTCACCTGCAGACACCGGGGAGCTGTTTTTT.